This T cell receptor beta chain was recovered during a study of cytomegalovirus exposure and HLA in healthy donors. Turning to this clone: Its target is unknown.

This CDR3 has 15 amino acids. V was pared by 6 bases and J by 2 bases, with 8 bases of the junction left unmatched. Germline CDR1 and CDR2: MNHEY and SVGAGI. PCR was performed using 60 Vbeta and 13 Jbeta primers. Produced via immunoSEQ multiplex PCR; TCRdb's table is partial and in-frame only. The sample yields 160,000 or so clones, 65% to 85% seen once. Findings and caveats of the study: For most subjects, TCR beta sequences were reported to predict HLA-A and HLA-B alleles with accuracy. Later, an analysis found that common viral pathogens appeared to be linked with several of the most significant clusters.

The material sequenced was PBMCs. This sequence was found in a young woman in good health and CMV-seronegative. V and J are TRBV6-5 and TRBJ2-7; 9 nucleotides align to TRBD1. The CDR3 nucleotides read TGTGCCAGCAGCCCTCTGGGACAGGGAGCCTACGAGCAGTACTTC. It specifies CASSPLGQGAYEQYF.